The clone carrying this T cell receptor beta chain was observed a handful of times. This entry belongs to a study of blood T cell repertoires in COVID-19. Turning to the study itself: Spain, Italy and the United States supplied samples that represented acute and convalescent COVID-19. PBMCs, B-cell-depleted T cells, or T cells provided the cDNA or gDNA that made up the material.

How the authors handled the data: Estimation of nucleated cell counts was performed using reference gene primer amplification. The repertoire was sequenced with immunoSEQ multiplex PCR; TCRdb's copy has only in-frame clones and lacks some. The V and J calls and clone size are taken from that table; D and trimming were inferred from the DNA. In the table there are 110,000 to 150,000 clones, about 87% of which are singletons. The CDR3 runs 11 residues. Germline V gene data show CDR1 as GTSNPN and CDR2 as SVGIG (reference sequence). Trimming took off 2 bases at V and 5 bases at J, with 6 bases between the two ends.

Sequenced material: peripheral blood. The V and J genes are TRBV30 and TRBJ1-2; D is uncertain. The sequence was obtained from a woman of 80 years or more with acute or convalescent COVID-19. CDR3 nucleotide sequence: TGTGCCTGGAGTCCCGGGTATGGCTACACCTTC. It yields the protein CAWSPGYGYTF.